One T cell receptor (beta chain) is described in this entry. The sample is drawn from a study of blood T cell repertoires in COVID-19. Study-level background: Researchers got acute and convalescent COVID-19 samples from the United States, Italy and Spain.

Authors' data handling: Scientists estimated how many nucleated cells there were by amplifying reference gene primers. Libraries were prepared by immunoSEQ multiplex PCR; TCRdb keeps only in-frame clonotypes and omits some of them. Clonal size and the V and J genes are those of that table, whereas D and trimming came from the DNA. The repertoire consists of about 200,000 clones, with 89% occurring once and the leading ten covering 6.5% to 8.5%. This CDR3 region has 15 residues. Germline V gene sequence: CDR1 SGDLS, CDR2 YYNGEE. Losses at the gene ends were 3 bases for V and 6 bases for J; bases not matched to a gene: 6.

This chain joins TRBV9 and TRBJ2-2, with 9 bases identical to TRBD1. The receptor was isolated from a man aged 35 to 55 with acute or convalescent COVID-19. Specimen: peripheral blood. The DNA of the CDR3 is TGTGCCAGCAGCGACCGGGACAGGGTCCCCGGGGAGCTGTTTTTT. Translating gives CASSDRDRVPGELFF.